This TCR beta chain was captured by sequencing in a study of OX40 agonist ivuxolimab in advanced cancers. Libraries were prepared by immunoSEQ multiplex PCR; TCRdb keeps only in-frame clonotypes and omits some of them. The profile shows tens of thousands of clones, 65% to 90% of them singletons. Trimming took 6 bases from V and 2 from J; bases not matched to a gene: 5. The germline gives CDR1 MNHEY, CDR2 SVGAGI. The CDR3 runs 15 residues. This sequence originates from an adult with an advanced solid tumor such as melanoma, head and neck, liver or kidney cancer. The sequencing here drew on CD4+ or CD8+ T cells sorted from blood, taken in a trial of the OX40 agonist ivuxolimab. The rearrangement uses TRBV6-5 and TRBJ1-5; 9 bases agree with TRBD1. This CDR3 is CASSRTGGGNQPQHF. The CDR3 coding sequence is TGTGCCAGCAGCCGAACAGGGGGCGGCAATCAGCCCCAGCATTTT.